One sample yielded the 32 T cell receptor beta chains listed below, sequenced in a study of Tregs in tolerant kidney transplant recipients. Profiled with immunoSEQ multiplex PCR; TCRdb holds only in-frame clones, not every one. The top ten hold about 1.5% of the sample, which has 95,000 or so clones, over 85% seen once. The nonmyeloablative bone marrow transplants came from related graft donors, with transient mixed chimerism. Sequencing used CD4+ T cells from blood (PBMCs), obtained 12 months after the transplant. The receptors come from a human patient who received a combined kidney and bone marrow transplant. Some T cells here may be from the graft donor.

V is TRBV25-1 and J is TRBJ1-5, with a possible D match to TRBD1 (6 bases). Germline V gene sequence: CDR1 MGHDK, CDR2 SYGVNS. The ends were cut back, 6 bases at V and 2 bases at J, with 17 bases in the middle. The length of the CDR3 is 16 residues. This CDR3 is CASSVSGAVGNQPQHF. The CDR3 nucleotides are TGTGCCAGCAGCGTTTCAGGGGCCGTGGGCAATCAGCCCCAGCATTTT.

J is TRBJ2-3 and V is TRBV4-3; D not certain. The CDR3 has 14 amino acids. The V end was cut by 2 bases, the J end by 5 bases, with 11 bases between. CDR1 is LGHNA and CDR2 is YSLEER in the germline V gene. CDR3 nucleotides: TGCGCCAGCAGCCAAAATGTGGCAATAGATACGCAGTATTTT. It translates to CASSQNVAIDTQYF.

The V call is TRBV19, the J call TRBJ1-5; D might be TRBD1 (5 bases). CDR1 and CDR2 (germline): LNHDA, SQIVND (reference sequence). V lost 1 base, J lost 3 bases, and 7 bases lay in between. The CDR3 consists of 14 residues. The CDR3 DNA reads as TGTGCCAGTAGTATAGTGGACAACAATCAGCCCCAGCATTTT. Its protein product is CASSIVDNNQPQHF.

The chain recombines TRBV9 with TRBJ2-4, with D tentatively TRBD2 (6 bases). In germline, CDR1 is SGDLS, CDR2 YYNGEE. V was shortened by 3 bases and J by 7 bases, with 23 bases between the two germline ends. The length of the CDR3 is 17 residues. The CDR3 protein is CASSESGSSSGGNIQYF. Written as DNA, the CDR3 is TGTGCCAGCAGCGAATCCGGGTCGTCCTCCGGAGGGAACATTCAGTACTTC.

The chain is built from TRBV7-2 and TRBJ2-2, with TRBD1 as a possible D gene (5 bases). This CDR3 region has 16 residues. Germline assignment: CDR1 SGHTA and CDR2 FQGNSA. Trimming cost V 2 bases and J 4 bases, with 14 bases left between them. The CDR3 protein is CASSLRQGYVTGELFF. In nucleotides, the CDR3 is TGTGCCAGCAGCTTACGGCAGGGATATGTCACCGGGGAGCTGTTTTTT.

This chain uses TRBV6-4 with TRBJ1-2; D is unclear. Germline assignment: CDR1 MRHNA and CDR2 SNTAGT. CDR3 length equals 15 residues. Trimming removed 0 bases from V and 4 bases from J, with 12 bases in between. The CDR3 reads CASSDSSQAAYGYTF. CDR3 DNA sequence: TGTGCCAGCAGTGACTCGAGCCAGGCCGCCTATGGCTACACCTTC.

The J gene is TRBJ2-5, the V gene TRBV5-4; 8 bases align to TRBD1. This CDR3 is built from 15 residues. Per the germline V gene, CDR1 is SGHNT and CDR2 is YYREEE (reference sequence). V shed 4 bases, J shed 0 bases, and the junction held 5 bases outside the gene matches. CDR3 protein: CASSRTGYYQETQYF. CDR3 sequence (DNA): TGTGCCAGCAGCCGGACAGGGTATTACCAAGAGACCCAGTACTTC.

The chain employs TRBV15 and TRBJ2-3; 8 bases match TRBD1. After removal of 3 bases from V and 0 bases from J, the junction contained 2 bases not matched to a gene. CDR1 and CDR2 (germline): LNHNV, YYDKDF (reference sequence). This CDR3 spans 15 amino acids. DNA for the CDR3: TGTGCCACCAGCAGGGACAGGGCTAGCACAGATACGCAGTATTTT. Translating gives CATSRDRASTDTQYF.

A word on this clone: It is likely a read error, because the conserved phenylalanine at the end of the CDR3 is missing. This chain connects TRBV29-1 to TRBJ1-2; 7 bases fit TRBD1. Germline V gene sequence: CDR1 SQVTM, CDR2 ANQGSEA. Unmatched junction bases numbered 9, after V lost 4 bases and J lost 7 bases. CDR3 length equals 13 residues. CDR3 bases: TGCAGCGTTGTAAGACAGGGAGTGGTTGGCTACACCCTC. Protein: CSVVRQGVVGYTL.

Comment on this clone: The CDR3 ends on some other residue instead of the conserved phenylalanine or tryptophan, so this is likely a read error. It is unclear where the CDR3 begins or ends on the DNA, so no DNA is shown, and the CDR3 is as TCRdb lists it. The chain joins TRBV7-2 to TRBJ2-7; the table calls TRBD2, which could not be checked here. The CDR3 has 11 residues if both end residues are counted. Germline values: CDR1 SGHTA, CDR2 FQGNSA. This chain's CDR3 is CASSPGLAGVD.

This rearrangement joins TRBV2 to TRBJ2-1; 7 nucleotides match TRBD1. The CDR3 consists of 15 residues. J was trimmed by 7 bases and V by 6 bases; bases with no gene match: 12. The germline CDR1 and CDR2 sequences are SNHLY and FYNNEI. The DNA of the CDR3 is TGTGCCAGCAGAGTTGACAGGGCTGTAAGGAATGAGCAGTTCTTC. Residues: CASRVDRAVRNEQFF.

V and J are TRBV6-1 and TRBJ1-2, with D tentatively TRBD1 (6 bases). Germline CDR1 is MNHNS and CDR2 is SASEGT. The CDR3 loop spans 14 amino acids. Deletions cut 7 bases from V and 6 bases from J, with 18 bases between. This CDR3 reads CASIPDRYFNGYTF. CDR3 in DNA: TGTGCCAGCATCCCTGACAGGTATTTCAATGGCTACACCTTC.

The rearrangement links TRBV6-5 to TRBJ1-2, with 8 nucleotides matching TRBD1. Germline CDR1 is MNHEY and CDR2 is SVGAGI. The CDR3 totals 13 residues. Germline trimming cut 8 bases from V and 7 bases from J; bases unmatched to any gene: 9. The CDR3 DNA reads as TGTGCCAGCGTAGGACGCAGGGGGCTTGGCTACACCTTC. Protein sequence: CASVGRRGLGYTF.

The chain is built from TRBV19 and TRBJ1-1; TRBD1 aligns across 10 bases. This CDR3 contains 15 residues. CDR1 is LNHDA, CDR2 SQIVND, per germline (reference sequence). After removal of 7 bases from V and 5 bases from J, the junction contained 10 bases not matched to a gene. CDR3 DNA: TGTGCCAGTACCCGGGACAGGGGAAGTGGAACTGAAGCTTTCTTT. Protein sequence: CASTRDRGSGTEAFF.

The DNA for the CDR3 is TGTGCCAGCAGCTTAGGGGCGGGACAGGGTCCCTACGAGCAGTACTTC. Translation: CASSLGAGQGPYEQYF. The rearrangement links TRBV11-2 to TRBJ2-7; 9 bases line up with TRBD1. Trimming removed 1 base from V and 2 bases from J; junction bases left unmatched: 6. Germline V CDR1 and CDR2: SGHAT, FQNNGV. This CDR3 has 16 amino acids. Variable domain in full (rest from reference TRBV11-2 and TRBJ2-7): EAGVAQSPRYKIIEKRQSVAFWCNPISGHATLYWYQQILGQGPKLLIQFQNNGVVDDSQLPKDRFSAERLKGVDSTLKIQPAKLEDSAVYLCASSLGAGQGPYEQYFGPGTRLTVT.

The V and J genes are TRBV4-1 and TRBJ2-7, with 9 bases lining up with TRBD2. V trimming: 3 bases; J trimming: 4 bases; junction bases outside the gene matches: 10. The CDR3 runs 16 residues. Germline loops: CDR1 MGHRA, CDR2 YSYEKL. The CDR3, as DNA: TGCGCCAGCAGCCAGCTATTGCGCGGGAGGGGGTACGAGCAGTACTTC. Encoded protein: CASSQLLRGRGYEQYF.

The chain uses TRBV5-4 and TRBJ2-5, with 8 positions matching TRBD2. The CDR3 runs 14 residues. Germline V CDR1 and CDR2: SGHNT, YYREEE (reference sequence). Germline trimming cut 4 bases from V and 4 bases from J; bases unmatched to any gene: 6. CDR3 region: CASSLSGTAETQYF. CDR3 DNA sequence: TGTGCCAGCAGCCTTAGCGGGACCGCAGAGACCCAGTACTTC. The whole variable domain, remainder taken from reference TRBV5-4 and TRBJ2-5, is ETGVTQSPTHLIKTRGQQVTLRCSSQSGHNTVSWYQQALGQGPQFIFQYYREEENGRGNFPPRFSGLQFPNYSSELNVNALELDDSALYLCASSLSGTAETQYFGPGTRLLVL.

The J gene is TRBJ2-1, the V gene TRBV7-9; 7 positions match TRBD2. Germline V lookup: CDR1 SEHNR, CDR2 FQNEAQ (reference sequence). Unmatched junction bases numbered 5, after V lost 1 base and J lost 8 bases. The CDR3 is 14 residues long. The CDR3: CASSLGLAADEQFF. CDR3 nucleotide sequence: TGTGCCAGCAGCTTAGGACTAGCCGCCGATGAGCAGTTCTTC.

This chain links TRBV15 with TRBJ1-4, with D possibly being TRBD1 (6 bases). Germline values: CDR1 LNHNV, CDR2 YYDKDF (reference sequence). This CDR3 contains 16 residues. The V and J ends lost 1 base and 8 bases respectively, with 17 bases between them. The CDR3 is CATSRARGALVEKLFF. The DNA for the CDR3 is TGTGCCACCAGCAGAGCTCGGGGGGCGTTAGTCGAAAAACTGTTTTTT.

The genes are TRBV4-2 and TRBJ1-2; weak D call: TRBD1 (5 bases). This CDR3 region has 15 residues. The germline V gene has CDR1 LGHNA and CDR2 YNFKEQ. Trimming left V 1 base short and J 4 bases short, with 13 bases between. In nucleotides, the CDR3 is TGTGCCAGCAGCCAAGTGGGGGGGGTCCTCTATGGCTACACCTTC. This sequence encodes CASSQVGGVLYGYTF.

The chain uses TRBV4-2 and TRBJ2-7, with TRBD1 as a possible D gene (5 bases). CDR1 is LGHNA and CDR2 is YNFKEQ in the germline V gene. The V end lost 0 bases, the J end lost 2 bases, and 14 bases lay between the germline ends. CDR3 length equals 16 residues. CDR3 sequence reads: CASSQDPDTGTYEQYF. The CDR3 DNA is TGTGCCAGCAGCCAAGATCCTGACACAGGAACCTACGAGCAGTACTTC.

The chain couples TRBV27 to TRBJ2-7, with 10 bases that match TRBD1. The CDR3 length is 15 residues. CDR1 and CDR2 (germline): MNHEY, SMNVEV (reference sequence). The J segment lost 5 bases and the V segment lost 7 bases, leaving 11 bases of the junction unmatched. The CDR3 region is CASIIRQGAGNEQYF. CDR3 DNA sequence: TGTGCCAGCATTATTAGACAGGGGGCCGGAAACGAGCAGTACTTC.

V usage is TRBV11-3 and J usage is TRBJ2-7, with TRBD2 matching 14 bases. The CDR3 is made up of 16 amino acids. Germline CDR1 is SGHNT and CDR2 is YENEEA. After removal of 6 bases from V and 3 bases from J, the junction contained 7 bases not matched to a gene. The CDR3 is CASSHSGTSGSYEQYF. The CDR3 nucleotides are TGTGCCAGCAGTCACTCCGGGACTAGCGGGAGCTACGAGCAGTACTTC.

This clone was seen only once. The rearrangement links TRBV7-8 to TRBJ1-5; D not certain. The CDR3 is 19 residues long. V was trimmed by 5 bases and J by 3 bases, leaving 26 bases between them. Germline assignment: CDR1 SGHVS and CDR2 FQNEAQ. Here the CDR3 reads CASSRGRVRMREDNQPQHF. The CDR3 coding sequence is TGTGCCAGCAGCCGCGGTCGGGTAAGGATGCGGGAGGACAATCAGCCCCAGCATTTT.

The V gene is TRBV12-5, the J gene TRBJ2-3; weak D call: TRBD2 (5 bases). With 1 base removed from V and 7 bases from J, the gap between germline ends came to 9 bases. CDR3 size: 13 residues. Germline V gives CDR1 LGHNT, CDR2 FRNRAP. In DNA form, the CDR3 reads TGTGCTAGTGGTTTGGGATTAGCGTATACGCAGTATTTT. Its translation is CASGLGLAYTQYF.

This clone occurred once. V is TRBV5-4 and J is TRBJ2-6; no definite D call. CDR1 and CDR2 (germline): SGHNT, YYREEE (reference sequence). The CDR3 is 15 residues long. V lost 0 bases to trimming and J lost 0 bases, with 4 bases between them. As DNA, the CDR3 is TGTGCCAGCAGCTTGGCGGTCTCTGGGGCCAACGTCCTGACTTTC. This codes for CASSLAVSGANVLTF.

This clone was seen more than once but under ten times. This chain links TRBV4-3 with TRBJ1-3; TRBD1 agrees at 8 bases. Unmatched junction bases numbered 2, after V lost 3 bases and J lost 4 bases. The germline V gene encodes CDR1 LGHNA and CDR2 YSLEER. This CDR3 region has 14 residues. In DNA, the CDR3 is TGCGCCAGCAGCCAGGACAGGGTGGGAAACACCATATATTTT. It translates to CASSQDRVGNTIYF.

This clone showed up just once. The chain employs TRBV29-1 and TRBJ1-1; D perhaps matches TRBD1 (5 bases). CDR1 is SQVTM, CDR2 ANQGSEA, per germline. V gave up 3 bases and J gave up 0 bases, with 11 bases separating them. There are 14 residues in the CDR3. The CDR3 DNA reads TGCAGCGTTGATTCCCGGGGGGTGAACACTGAAGCTTTCTTT. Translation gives CSVDSRGVNTEAFF.

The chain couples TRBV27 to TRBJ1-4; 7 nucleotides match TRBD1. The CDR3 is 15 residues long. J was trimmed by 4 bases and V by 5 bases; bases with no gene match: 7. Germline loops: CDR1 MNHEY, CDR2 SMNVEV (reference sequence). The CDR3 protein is CASSQRQGLNEKLFF. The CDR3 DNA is TGTGCCAGCAGTCAGAGACAGGGTCTTAATGAAAAACTGTTTTTT. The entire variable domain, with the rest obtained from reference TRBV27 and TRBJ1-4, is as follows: EAQVTQNPRYLITVTGKKLTVTCSQNMNHEYMSWYRQDPGLGLRQIYYSMNVEVTDKGDVPEGYKVSRKEKRNFPLILESPSPNQTSLYFCASSQRQGLNEKLFFGSGTQLSVL.

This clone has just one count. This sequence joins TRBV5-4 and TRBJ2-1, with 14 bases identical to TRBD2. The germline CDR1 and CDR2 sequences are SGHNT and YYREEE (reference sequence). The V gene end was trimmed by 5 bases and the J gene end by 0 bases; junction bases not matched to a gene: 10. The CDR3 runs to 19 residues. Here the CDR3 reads CASRPGTSGGLSSYNEQFF. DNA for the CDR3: TGTGCCAGCAGGCCCGGGACTAGCGGGGGCCTGAGCTCCTACAATGAGCAGTTCTTC.

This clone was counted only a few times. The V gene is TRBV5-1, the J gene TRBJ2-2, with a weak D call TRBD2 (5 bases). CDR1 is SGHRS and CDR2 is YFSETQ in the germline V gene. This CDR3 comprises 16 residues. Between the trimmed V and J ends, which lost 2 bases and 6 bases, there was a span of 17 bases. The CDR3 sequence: CASSLSWEQAAGELFF. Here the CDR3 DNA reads TGCGCCAGCAGCTTATCTTGGGAGCAAGCCGCCGGGGAGCTGTTTTTT.

In nucleotides, the CDR3 is TGTGCCAGCAGCTCAAGCCCACTAGCGGGCGTCACAGATACGCAGTATTTT. Amino acid sequence: CASSSSPLAGVTDTQYF. The chain uses TRBV7-6 and TRBJ2-3; TRBD2 agrees at 9 bases. V trimming: 4 bases; J trimming: 2 bases; junction bases outside the gene matches: 10. The CDR3 runs to 17 residues. The germline gives CDR1 SGHVS, CDR2 FNYEAQ.